The rows below give T cell receptor beta chains drawn from one sample of a study of cytomegalovirus exposure and HLA in healthy donors. The method was immunoSEQ multiplex PCR; TCRdb's version includes in-frame clones alone and lacks a portion of them. Of some 200,000 clones in the sample, just under 70% were seen once. The sequencing sample was made of PBMCs. These receptor sequences come from a man in his forties or fifties in good health and CMV-seropositive. The CDR3 runs from the conserved cysteine through the conserved F or W. Each record gives: CDR3 DNA, CDR3 protein, J gene, D gene, clone size, V gene, CDR3 length. The D gene is left open where the match is weak. Clone size is stated in some rows and not others, as once, few, many or a class when expanded.

CDR3 DNA: TGCGCCAGCAGCTTGTCCCCTACTACAAGCGGGGGGGCCGGGGACGGGGAGCTGTTTTTT
CDR3 protein: CASSLSPTTSGGAGDGELFF
J gene: TRBJ2-2
D gene: TRBD2
clone size: -
V gene: TRBV5-1
CDR3 length: 20

CDR3 DNA: TGCACCAGCAGCCATATAACCGGGACTAGCGGGGGGGCGTACGATACGCAGTATTTT
CDR3 protein: CTSSHITGTSGGAYDTQYF
J gene: TRBJ2-3
D gene: -
clone size: -
V gene: TRBV1
CDR3 length: 19

CDR3 DNA: TGCAGCGTTGAAGATAGCGGGGGGGGAGAGACCCAGTACTTC
CDR3 protein: CSVEDSGGGETQYF
J gene: TRBJ2-5
D gene: TRBD2
clone size: few
V gene: TRBV29-1
CDR3 length: 14

CDR3 DNA: TGTGCCAGCAACCCCGGGACAGGGACGACCGGGGAGCTGTTTTTT
CDR3 protein: CASNPGTGTTGELFF
J gene: TRBJ2-2
D gene: TRBD1
clone size: few
V gene: TRBV6-1
CDR3 length: 15

CDR3 DNA: TGTGCCAGCAGTGAAGGGACAGGGGACAATGAGCAGTTCTTC
CDR3 protein: CASSEGTGDNEQFF
J gene: TRBJ2-1
D gene: TRBD1
clone size: -
V gene: TRBV2
CDR3 length: 14

CDR3 DNA: TGCGCCAGCACCAGGGTGGACAGGGATGAAAAACTGTTTTTT
CDR3 protein: CASTRVDRDEKLFF
J gene: TRBJ1-4
D gene: TRBD1
clone size: -
V gene: TRBV4-1
CDR3 length: 14

CDR3 DNA: TGCGCCAGCAGCCCAGGGGCAATAAGCTCCTACGAGCAGTACTTC
CDR3 protein: CASSPGAISSYEQYF
J gene: TRBJ2-7
D gene: -
clone size: few
V gene: TRBV4-1
CDR3 length: 15

CDR3 DNA: TGTGCCAGCAGCTCCCTCAGGGGGGAGTTCTCTGGAAACACCATATATTTT
CDR3 protein: CASSSLRGEFSGNTIYF
J gene: TRBJ1-3
D gene: TRBD1
clone size: -
V gene: TRBV5-6
CDR3 length: 17

CDR3 DNA: TGTGCCAGCAGCTTAGGCCAGGGGGCAGGTCAGCCCCAGCATTTT
CDR3 protein: CASSLGQGAGQPQHF
J gene: TRBJ1-5
D gene: TRBD1
clone size: -
V gene: TRBV7-2
CDR3 length: 15

CDR3 DNA: TGTGCCAGCAGCTTAGGGGGAGTGACGGGATCCTACGAGCAGTACTTC
CDR3 protein: CASSLGGVTGSYEQYF
J gene: TRBJ2-7
D gene: -
clone size: -
V gene: TRBV7-9
CDR3 length: 16

CDR3 DNA: TGTGCCAGCAGATCCGGTCCCGGGACAGGGGGCGTTCTCACAGATACGCAGTATTTT
CDR3 protein: CASRSGPGTGGVLTDTQYF
J gene: TRBJ2-3
D gene: TRBD1
clone size: -
V gene: TRBV27
CDR3 length: 19

CDR3 DNA: TGTGCCAGCAGTTACAGCGGGGTATGGGATGGGGCTTTCTTT
CDR3 protein: CASSYSGVWDGAFF
J gene: TRBJ1-1
D gene: -
clone size: -
V gene: TRBV6-5
CDR3 length: 14

CDR3 DNA: TGTGCCAGCAGTTCTACAGGGGGAAATGAAAAACTGTTTTTT
CDR3 protein: CASSSTGGNEKLFF
J gene: TRBJ1-4
D gene: TRBD1
clone size: -
V gene: TRBV2
CDR3 length: 14

CDR3 DNA: TGCGCCAGCAGCCCACCGGGACAGGGGGCACTCAATGAGCAGTTCTTC
CDR3 protein: CASSPPGQGALNEQFF
J gene: TRBJ2-1
D gene: TRBD1
clone size: -
V gene: TRBV5-1
CDR3 length: 16

CDR3 DNA: TGTGCCAGCAGCGCCACACAGGGTGTGAGCGAGACCCAGTACTTC
CDR3 protein: CASSATQGVSETQYF
J gene: TRBJ2-5
D gene: -
clone size: -
V gene: TRBV7-9
CDR3 length: 15

CDR3 DNA: TGTGCCAGCACCGAGGGGAGGCCGAACACCGGGGAGCTGTTTTTT
CDR3 protein: CASTEGRPNTGELFF
J gene: TRBJ2-2
D gene: -
clone size: -
V gene: TRBV2
CDR3 length: 15

CDR3 DNA: TGTGCCACCAGCAGTGGAGAGGGCCCGGCCCCCGATCAGCCCCAGCATTTT
CDR3 protein: CATSSGEGPAPDQPQHF
J gene: TRBJ1-5
D gene: -
clone size: -
V gene: TRBV15
CDR3 length: 17

CDR3 DNA: TGTGCCAGTAGTCGGTCCCCGGCGTCGGGGGTGGAAAACACTCAGTACTTC
CDR3 protein: CASSRSPASGVENTQYF
J gene: TRBJ2-4
D gene: -
clone size: once
V gene: TRBV19
CDR3 length: 17

CDR3 DNA: TGTGCCAGCAGCTTAAGGCGGGGCTCACGAGAGACCCAGTACTTC
CDR3 protein: CASSLRRGSRETQYF
J gene: TRBJ2-5
D gene: -
clone size: -
V gene: TRBV11-3
CDR3 length: 15

CDR3 DNA: TGTGCCAGCAGCCCCGGGACAGGGGGCACCGACACTGAAGCTTTCTTT
CDR3 protein: CASSPGTGGTDTEAFF
J gene: TRBJ1-1
D gene: TRBD1
clone size: -
V gene: TRBV11-2
CDR3 length: 16

CDR3 DNA: TGTGCCAGCAGCCCCGGAGGAGCGGGGTCTCTCCATGAGCAGTTCTTC
CDR3 protein: CASSPGGAGSLHEQFF
J gene: TRBJ2-1
D gene: TRBD2
clone size: few
V gene: TRBV5-4
CDR3 length: 16

CDR3 DNA: TGTGCCAGCAGAGAGACAGTTTACTCTGGAAACGCCATATATTTT
CDR3 protein: CASRETVYSGNAIYF
J gene: TRBJ1-3
D gene: -
clone size: -
V gene: TRBV2
CDR3 length: 15

CDR3 DNA: TGTGCCAGCCGTCCGGACAGCTTAACTAATGAAAAACTGTTTTTT
CDR3 protein: CASRPDSLTNEKLFF
J gene: TRBJ1-4
D gene: -
clone size: -
V gene: TRBV2
CDR3 length: 15

CDR3 DNA: TGTGCCAGCAGTTTATATCCGCGGATACGGGGTTGGTCCTACGAGCAGTACTTC
CDR3 protein: CASSLYPRIRGWSYEQYF
J gene: TRBJ2-7
D gene: -
clone size: few
V gene: TRBV28
CDR3 length: 18

CDR3 DNA: TGTGCCAGCAGCTTCACCGGGACTACGGGGCAGCCCCAGCATTTT
CDR3 protein: CASSFTGTTGQPQHF
J gene: TRBJ1-5
D gene: -
clone size: few
V gene: TRBV7-2
CDR3 length: 15

CDR3 DNA: TGTGCAGGGAACCGGGGGAGCACAGATACGCAGTATTTT
CDR3 protein: CAGNRGSTDTQYF
J gene: TRBJ2-3
D gene: -
clone size: -
V gene: TRBV2
CDR3 length: 13

CDR3 DNA: TGTGCCATCAGTGATCTAGCGGGGGGTTTCACAGATACGCAGTATTTT
CDR3 protein: CAISDLAGGFTDTQYF
J gene: TRBJ2-3
D gene: TRBD2
clone size: -
V gene: TRBV10-3
CDR3 length: 16

CDR3 DNA: TGTGCCAGCAGCCAGGGACAGGGGGTCGACACCGGGGAGCTGTTTTTT
CDR3 protein: CASSQGQGVDTGELFF
J gene: TRBJ2-2
D gene: TRBD1
clone size: -
V gene: TRBV14
CDR3 length: 16

CDR3 DNA: TGTGCCAGCAGCTCGACTAGCTACTACGAGCAGTACTTC
CDR3 protein: CASSSTSYYEQYF
J gene: TRBJ2-7
D gene: TRBD2
clone size: -
V gene: TRBV2
CDR3 length: 13

CDR3 DNA: TGTGCCAGCAGCTTAACAGGGTACGAGCAGTACTTC
CDR3 protein: CASSLTGYEQYF
J gene: TRBJ2-7
D gene: -
clone size: -
V gene: TRBV7-8
CDR3 length: 12

CDR3 DNA: TGTGCCAGCTCACCCCGGGGATACACTGAAGCTTTCTTT
CDR3 protein: CASSPRGYTEAFF
J gene: TRBJ1-1
D gene: -
clone size: once
V gene: TRBV18
CDR3 length: 13

CDR3 DNA: TGTGCCAGCAGCCCCGAGAGAGATACGCAGTATTTT
CDR3 protein: CASSPERDTQYF
J gene: TRBJ2-3
D gene: -
clone size: -
V gene: TRBV5-4
CDR3 length: 12

CDR3 DNA: TGTGCCAGCAGCTTTGGACTAGCGGGGGGTTGGGATACGCAGTATTTT
CDR3 protein: CASSFGLAGGWDTQYF
J gene: TRBJ2-3
D gene: TRBD2
clone size: -
V gene: TRBV5-8
CDR3 length: 16

CDR3 DNA: TGTGCCAGCAGCTTATCCCTAGCGGATTTAACGTACTTC
CDR3 protein: CASSLSLADLTYF
J gene: TRBJ2-7
D gene: TRBD2
clone size: -
V gene: TRBV7-2
CDR3 length: 13

CDR3 DNA: TGTGCCAGCAGCTACAGGGATGAGCAGTTCTTC
CDR3 protein: CASSYRDEQFF
J gene: TRBJ2-1
D gene: -
clone size: few
V gene: TRBV5-4
CDR3 length: 11

CDR3 DNA: TGTGCCAGCAGCTTTGGGACAGGGAATGGCTACACCTTC
CDR3 protein: CASSFGTGNGYTF
J gene: TRBJ1-2
D gene: TRBD1
clone size: -
V gene: TRBV5-8
CDR3 length: 13

CDR3 DNA: TGTGCCACTACGAGCGGGACAGGGTCCGAGGGTGAAAAACTGTTTTTT
CDR3 protein: CATTSGTGSEGEKLFF
J gene: TRBJ1-4
D gene: TRBD1
clone size: -
V gene: TRBV19
CDR3 length: 16